The 13 T cell receptor beta chains below were found in one sample sequenced in a study of OX40 agonist ivuxolimab in advanced cancers. Method: immunoSEQ multiplex PCR; TCRdb's copy keeps in-frame clones and lacks some. Of fewer than 85,000 clones listed, around 92% are singletons. The specimen was CD4+ or CD8+ T cells sorted from blood, collected in a trial of the OX40 agonist ivuxolimab. These receptors were taken from an adult with an advanced solid tumor such as melanoma, head and neck, liver or kidney cancer.

V is TRBV19 and J is TRBJ1-2, with TRBD1 as a possible D gene (5 bases). This CDR3 region has 14 residues. The V gene's germline CDR1 is LNHDA and CDR2 SQIVND (reference sequence). The V gene lost 5 bases and the J gene lost 4 bases, with 14 bases spanning the gap. In DNA form, the CDR3 reads TGTGCCAGTAGTTTTGGGGCTCGGGGCTATGGCTACACCTTC. Its protein product is CASSFGARGYGYTF.

This chain connects TRBV7-2 to TRBJ2-3, with 9 bases that match TRBD2. Germline values: CDR1 SGHTA, CDR2 FQGNSA. CDR3 length: 15 amino acids. V gave up 4 bases and J gave up 2 bases; unmatched junction bases: 4. CDR3 sequence reads: CASSSLAGSTDTQYF. For the CDR3, the DNA is TGTGCCAGCAGCTCCCTAGCGGGATCCACAGATACGCAGTATTTT.

The chain employs TRBV7-2 and TRBJ1-3; a possible D gene is TRBD1 (6 bases). The CDR3 runs 15 residues. Germline CDR1 reads SGHTA; CDR2 reads FQGNSA. V was trimmed by 3 bases and J by 2 bases, leaving 11 bases between them. The CDR3 sequence: CASSFAGVAGNTIYF. CDR3 in DNA: TGTGCCAGCAGCTTCGCAGGGGTTGCTGGAAACACCATATATTTT.

The CDR3 DNA reads TGTGCCAGCAGCTTAAGTACAGGGTTCCTTGGCTACACCTTC. Translated, it gives CASSLSTGFLGYTF. This chain connects TRBV7-3 to TRBJ1-2, with a tentative D call TRBD1 (6 bases). The CDR3 length is 14 residues. Looked up from germline, CDR1 is SGHTA and CDR2 is FQGTGA. V lost 1 base, J lost 7 bases, and 13 bases lay in between. The whole variable domain, remainder taken from reference TRBV7-3 and TRBJ1-2, is GAGVSQTPSNKVTEKGKYVELRCDPISGHTALYWYRQSLGQGPEFLIYFQGTGAADDSGLPNDRFFAVRPEGSVSTLKIQRTERGDSAVYLCASSLSTGFLGYTFGSGTRLTVV.

This chain links TRBV18 with TRBJ1-5, with 7 bases that match TRBD1. Looked up from germline, CDR1 is KGHSH and CDR2 is LQKENI. This CDR3 has 15 residues. V lost 1 base to trimming and J lost 5 bases; unmatched junction nucleotides: 5. The CDR3 spells CASSPLSGGDQPQHF. The CDR3 DNA follows: TGTGCCAGCTCACCACTGTCAGGGGGGGATCAGCCCCAGCATTTT. Full variable domain (outside the CDR3, taken from reference TRBV18 and TRBJ1-5): NAGVMQNPRHLVRRRGQEARLRCSPMKGHSHVYWYRQLPEEGLKFMVYLQKENIIDESGMPKERFSAEFPKEGPSILRIQQVVRGDSAAYFCASSPLSGGDQPQHFGDGTRLSIL.

The V and J genes are TRBV18 and TRBJ2-5; tentatively, D is TRBD1 (8 bases). Germline V lookup: CDR1 KGHSH, CDR2 LQKENI. V lost 3 bases and J lost 4, with 15 bases in between. The CDR3 consists of 15 residues. The CDR3 DNA sequence: TGTGCCAGCTCACCCGGACAGGGAGGGCGAGAGACCCAGTACTTC. It specifies CASSPGQGGRETQYF.

The chain carries TRBV11-3 and TRBJ2-5, with a possible D match to TRBD2 (6 bases). V was clipped by 5 bases and J by 5 bases, with 18 bases between them. The germline V gene has CDR1 SGHNT and CDR2 YENEEA. This CDR3 region has 15 residues. CDR3 coding DNA: TGTGCCAGCAGCCGGGGTCAGGGAGGAGGGGAGACCCAGTACTTC. Translation: CASSRGQGGGETQYF.

This chain uses TRBV7-9 with TRBJ2-7; 12 positions agree with TRBD2. Germline V gene lookup returns CDR1 SEHNR and CDR2 FQNEAQ (reference sequence). This CDR3 contains 15 residues. Trimming took 6 bases from V and 3 from J; bases not matched to a gene: 6. Written as DNA, the CDR3 is TGTGCCAGCAGATTCGGACTAGCGGGGAACTACGAGCAGTACTTC. Translation gives CASRFGLAGNYEQYF.

This chain uses TRBV6-4 with TRBJ2-5; D is tentatively TRBD1 or TRBD2 (5 bases each). CDR1 and CDR2 (germline): MRHNA, SNTAGT. This CDR3 has 13 amino acids. Trimming stripped 5 bases from V and 7 bases from J, with 14 bases between. CDR3 loop: CASSPTPRGTQYF. The CDR3 bases are TGTGCCAGCAGTCCGACACCGAGGGGGACCCAGTACTTC.

This chain joins TRBV5-4 and TRBJ2-1, with 8 positions matching TRBD2. V lost 6 bases and J lost 8; bases outside the gene matches: 16. CDR3 length: 16 amino acids. Germline CDR1 SGHNT, CDR2 YYREEE (reference sequence). The chain's CDR3 is CASTIRRQSSGDEQFF. CDR3 bases: TGTGCCAGCACAATCAGAAGGCAGAGTAGCGGGGATGAGCAGTTCTTC.

The rearrangement uses TRBV5-5 and TRBJ1-1; D is unclear. V lost 0 bases and J lost 4, with 10 bases in between. Germline V gene data show CDR1 as SGHKS and CDR2 as YYEKEE (reference sequence). The CDR3 consists of 14 residues. CDR3 nucleotide sequence: TGTGCCAGCAGCTTGGCCGGGAGGAGCACTGAAGCTTTCTTT. Protein: CASSLAGRSTEAFF.

V gene TRBV19 combines with J gene TRBJ1-1; no reliable D call. Germline V gene data show CDR1 as LNHDA and CDR2 as SQIVND (reference sequence). This CDR3 contains 12 residues. Trimming took off 5 bases at V and 4 bases at J, with 8 bases between the two ends. CDR3 sequence (DNA): TGTGCCAGTAGTGGAAGGGTCACTGAAGCTTTCTTT. It yields the protein CASSGRVTEAFF.

The chain combines TRBV29-1 with TRBJ2-6; TRBD2 aligns across 9 bases. The germline gives CDR1 SQVTM, CDR2 ANQGSEA. The CDR3 sequence is 17 residues long. Losses at the gene ends were 4 bases for V and 1 base for J; bases not matched to a gene: 8. The DNA of the CDR3 is TGCAGCGTTGCGGCTAGCGGGGTTTTATCTGGGGCCAACGTCCTGACTTTC. It encodes CSVAASGVLSGANVLTF.